Shown below are 13 T cell receptor beta chains from a single sample sequenced in a study of identical twins. TCRdb passed the 5' RACE reads through MiXCR, listing each CDR3 protein once. The sample holds approximately 600,000 distinct CDR3 sequences; just under 10% are singletons and the top ten take around 3%. The sample was also linked to a second study, of yellow fever vaccine responses in identical twins.

Sequencing was done on a sample of PBMCs. These TCRs come from a woman aged 18-29 years in good health.

The V and J genes are TRBV4-1 and TRBJ2-1; D is undetermined. The CDR3 sequence is 16 residues long. Germline V CDR1 and CDR2: MGHRA, YSYEKL. The V end lost 1 base, the J end lost 10 bases, and 20 bases lay between the germline ends. The CDR3 DNA is TGCGCCAGCAGCCAAGGTACCACCCTGGCGACCTTGGAGCAGTTCTTC. It translates to CASSQGTTLATLEQFF.

This clonotype was detected many times. The chain carries TRBV6-1 and TRBJ2-1, with 11 positions matching TRBD1. The CDR3 loop spans 14 amino acids. The junction had 8 bases not matched to a gene; V was cut back by 6 bases and J by 10 bases. Germline CDR1 MNHNS, CDR2 SASEGT. CDR3 loop: CASRDWTGGSEQFF. The CDR3 DNA reads as TGTGCCAGCAGAGACTGGACAGGGGGCAGCGAGCAGTTCTTC.

This clonotype was recorded at least ten times. The V and J genes are TRBV4-1 and TRBJ1-3; D remains ambiguous. This CDR3 has 15 amino acids. The V gene lost 4 bases and the J gene lost 5 bases, with 15 bases spanning the gap. The germline gives CDR1 MGHRA, CDR2 YSYEKL. CDR3: CASSLGRGNRNTIYF. CDR3 bases: TGCGCCAGCAGCCTAGGCCGGGGAAATCGAAACACCATATATTTT.

This chain links TRBV12-3 or TRBV12-4 with TRBJ2-1, with D unclear. CDR3 length: 11 residues. Between the trimmed V and J ends, which lost 7 bases and 3 bases, there was a span of 4 bases. The CDR3 nucleotides read TGTGCCAGCACCGACTACAATGAGCAGTTCTTC. Its translation: CASTDYNEQFF.

At least ten counts were recorded for this clonotype. The J gene is TRBJ1-5, the V gene TRBV30, with TRBD1 as a possible D gene (5 bases). CDR3 length: 12 residues. The V end was cut by 1 base, the J end by 7 bases, with 8 bases between. Germline CDR1 is GTSNPN and CDR2 is SVGIG (reference sequence). The DNA for the CDR3 is TGTGCCTGGAGTGGAGCAGGGCAGCCCCAGCATTTT. Its translation is CAWSGAGQPQHF.

CDR3 region: CASTKGHINQPQHF. CDR3 in DNA: TGTGCCAGCACCAAAGGGCACATCAATCAGCCCCAGCATTTT. The chain couples TRBV6-2 or TRBV6-3 to TRBJ1-5; D remains unclear. Germline values: CDR1 MNHEY, CDR2 SVGEGT. The germline V and J ends were trimmed by 7 bases and 3 bases, with 13 bases remaining between them. The CDR3 spans 14 residues.

The sample holds a few counts of this clonotype. The chain is built from TRBV5-5 and TRBJ2-3; D is perhaps TRBD1 or TRBD2 (6 bases each). Trimming pared 1 base from V and 3 bases from J, leaving 18 bases between. Germline values: CDR1 SGHKS, CDR2 YYEKEE (reference sequence). The CDR3 has 17 amino acids. The CDR3: CASSLFGLGGLTDTQYF. CDR3 nucleotides: TGTGCCAGCAGCTTGTTCGGGCTGGGGGGCCTTACAGATACGCAGTATTTT.

The chain has TRBV13 and TRBJ2-1; 7 bases map to TRBD2. Germline loops: CDR1 PRHDT, CDR2 FYEKMQ (reference sequence). The CDR3 runs 15 residues. J lost 8 bases, V lost 1 base, and 8 bases had no gene match. In nucleotides, the CDR3 is TGTGCCAGCAGCTTAGACAGGACTAGTACCCATGAGCAGTTCTTC. Residues: CASSLDRTSTHEQFF.

This clonotype was seen repeatedly, ten times or more. The chain recombines TRBV27 with TRBJ2-7, with D unclear. V was clipped by 6 bases and J by 2 bases, with 14 bases between them. The CDR3 has 14 residues. Germline lookup yields CDR1 MNHEY and CDR2 SMNVEV (reference sequence). CDR3 bases: TGTGCCAGCAGCCCGATATCAGGAACCTACGAGCAGTACTTC. This gives the protein CASSPISGTYEQYF.

This clonotype was counted only a few times. The CDR3 spells CASSQDFGTSGGTDTQYF. CDR3 in DNA: TGTGCCAGCAGCCAAGATTTCGGGACTAGCGGGGGCACAGATACGCAGTATTTT. The rearrangement links TRBV14 to TRBJ2-3, with TRBD2 identical over 13 bases. Trimming removed 0 bases from V and 1 base from J; junction bases left unmatched: 4. Germline V gene lookup returns CDR1 SGHDN and CDR2 FVKESK. The CDR3 runs 18 residues.

This clonotype was counted only a few times. The genes are TRBV5-1 and TRBJ2-5; 8 nucleotides line up with TRBD2. Looked up from germline, CDR1 is SGHRS and CDR2 is YFSETQ. The V gene end was trimmed by 0 bases and the J gene end by 3 bases; junction bases not matched to a gene: 4. The CDR3 consists of 15 residues. Here the CDR3 reads CASSLGSGKEETQYF. The CDR3 DNA sequence: TGCGCCAGCAGCTTGGGTAGCGGGAAGGAAGAGACCCAGTACTTC.

V and J are TRBV10-3 and TRBJ2-7; 9 nucleotides line up with TRBD1. The J segment lost 0 bases and the V segment lost 7 bases, leaving 4 bases of the junction unmatched. This CDR3 is 14 amino acids long. Per the germline V gene, CDR1 is ENHRY and CDR2 is SYGVKD. CDR3 DNA: TGTGCCATCATGGGACAGGGCACCTCCTACGAGCAGTACTTC. This codes for CAIMGQGTSYEQYF.

This clonotype was seen ten or more times. The chain recombines TRBV6-1 with TRBJ1-5, with TRBD1 matching 9 bases. The junction had 9 bases not matched to a gene; V was cut back by 5 bases and J by 1 base. Germline V CDR1 and CDR2: MNHNS, SASEGT. The CDR3 length is 17 residues. This CDR3 reads CASSPIPGTGSNQPQHF. The CDR3 bases are TGTGCCAGCAGTCCAATTCCCGGGACAGGGAGCAATCAGCCCCAGCATTTT.